This T cell receptor beta chain was captured in a study of a mutant IDH1 vaccine in newly diagnosed glioma. Across the whole study: Antecedent treatment encompassed radiotherapy, temozolomide, or their combination; the majority received both. Regarding the study as a whole: Changes in top peripheral clonotypes did not appear linked to pseudoprogression.

Noted time point: week 47, end of study. What each vaccine dose contained was 300 ug of mutant IDH1 20-mer peptide, accompanied by topical imiquimod. Each donor presented with a new WHO grade 3 or 4 astrocytoma that tested IDH1-mutant and showed ATRX loss. CDR3 length: 15 residues. Losses at the gene ends were 6 bases for V and 7 bases for J; bases not matched to a gene: 12. The germline V gene encodes CDR1 SNHLY and CDR2 FYNNEI. A remark on this clone: Its antigen is not known.

TCRdb's table, derived via immunoSEQ multiplex PCR, lists solely in-frame clones and lacks some. The sample records just over 60,000 clones, around four fifths being singletons. This TCR was recovered from a man younger than 45 with glioma. Source: PBMCs, taken from a glioma patient whose treatment included an IDH1 peptide vaccine. The rearrangement links TRBV2 to TRBJ1-5, with TRBD1 matching over 7 bases. This chain's CDR3 is CASSTQGRGAQPQHF. The CDR3 nucleotides read TGTGCCAGCAGCACCCAGGGCAGGGGGGCCCAGCCCCAGCATTTT.